This T cell receptor (beta chain) was obtained from a study of cytomegalovirus exposure and HLA in healthy donors. PCR involved 60 Vbeta and 13 Jbeta primers. Some clones are missing from TCRdb's copy, which holds only in-frame ones; the method was immunoSEQ multiplex PCR. The sample shows about 140,000 clones, about two thirds of them seen only once. Between the trimmed V and J ends, which lost 9 bases and 4 bases, there was a span of 12 bases. CDR1 is MGHDK and CDR2 is SYGVNS in the germline V gene. This CDR3 spans 12 amino acids. This TCR came from a woman aged 60-75 years in good health and CMV-seropositive. J is TRBJ1-2 and V is TRBV25-1; D unresolved. Source material: PBMCs. This CDR3 is CASMEGTYGYTF. In nucleotides, the CDR3 is TGTGCCAGTATGGAGGGAACCTATGGCTACACCTTC.